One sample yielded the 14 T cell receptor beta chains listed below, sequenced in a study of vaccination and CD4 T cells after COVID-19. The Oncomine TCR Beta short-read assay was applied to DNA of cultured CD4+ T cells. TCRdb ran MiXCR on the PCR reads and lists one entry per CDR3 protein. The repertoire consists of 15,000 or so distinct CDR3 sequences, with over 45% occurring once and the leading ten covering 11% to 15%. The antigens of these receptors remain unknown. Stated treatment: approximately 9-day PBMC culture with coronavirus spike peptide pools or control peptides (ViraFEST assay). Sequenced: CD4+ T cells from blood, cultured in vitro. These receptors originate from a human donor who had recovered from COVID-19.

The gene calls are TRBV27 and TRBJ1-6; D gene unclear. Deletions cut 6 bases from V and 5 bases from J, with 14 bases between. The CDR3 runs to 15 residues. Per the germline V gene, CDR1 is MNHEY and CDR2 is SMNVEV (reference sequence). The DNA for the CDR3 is TGTGCCAGCAGCCTCGGGGTATATGATAATTCACCCCTCCACTTT. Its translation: CASSLGVYDNSPLHF.

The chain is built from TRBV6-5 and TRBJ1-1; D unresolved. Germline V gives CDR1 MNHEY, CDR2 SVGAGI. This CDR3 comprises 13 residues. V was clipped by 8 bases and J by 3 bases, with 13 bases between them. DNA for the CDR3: TGTGCCAGCTTTTACACGAGGGACACTGAAGCTTTCTTT. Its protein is CASFYTRDTEAFF.

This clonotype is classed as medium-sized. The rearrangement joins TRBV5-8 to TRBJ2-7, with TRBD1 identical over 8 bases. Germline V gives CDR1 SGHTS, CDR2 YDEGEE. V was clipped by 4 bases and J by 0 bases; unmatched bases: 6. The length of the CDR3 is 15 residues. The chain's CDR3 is CASSPGTGSSYEQYF. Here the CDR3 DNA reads TGTGCCAGCAGCCCGGGGACAGGTAGCTCCTACGAGCAGTACTTC.

CDR3 nucleotide sequence: TGCGCCAGCAGCATAGGACAGGGTGATCAGCCCCAGCATTTT. Translation gives CASSIGQGDQPQHF. V and J are TRBV5-1 and TRBJ1-5, with 8 nucleotides matching TRBD1. The germline V gene encodes CDR1 SGHRS and CDR2 YFSETQ. V lost 4 bases and J lost 5; bases outside the gene matches: 5. The CDR3 totals 14 residues. The full variable domain, completed using reference TRBV5-1 and TRBJ1-5, is KAGVTQTPRYLIKTRGQQVTLSCSPISGHRSVSWYQQTPGQGLQFLFEYFSETQRNKGNFPGRFSGRQFSNSRSEMNVSTLELGDSALYLCASSIGQGDQPQHFGDGTRLSIL.

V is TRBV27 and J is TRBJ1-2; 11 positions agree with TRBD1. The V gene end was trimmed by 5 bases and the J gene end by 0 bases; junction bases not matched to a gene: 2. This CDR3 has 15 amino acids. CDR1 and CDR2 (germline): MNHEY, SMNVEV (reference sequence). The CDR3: CASSRTGGPNYGYTF. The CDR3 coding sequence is TGTGCCAGCAGTCGGACAGGGGGCCCTAACTATGGCTACACCTTC.

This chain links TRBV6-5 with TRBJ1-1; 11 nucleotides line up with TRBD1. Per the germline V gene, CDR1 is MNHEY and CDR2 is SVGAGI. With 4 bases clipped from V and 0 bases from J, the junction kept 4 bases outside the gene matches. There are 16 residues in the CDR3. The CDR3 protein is CASSSRTGGMNTEAFF. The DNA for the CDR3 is TGTGCCAGCAGTTCCCGGACAGGGGGCATGAACACTGAAGCTTTCTTT.

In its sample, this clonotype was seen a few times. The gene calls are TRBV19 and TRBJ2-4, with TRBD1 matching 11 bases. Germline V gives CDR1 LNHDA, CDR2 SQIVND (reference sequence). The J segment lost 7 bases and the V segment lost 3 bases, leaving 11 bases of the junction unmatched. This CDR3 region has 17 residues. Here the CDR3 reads CASSMAKGTGGNNIQYF. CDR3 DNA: TGTGCCAGTAGTATGGCAAAAGGGACAGGGGGTAATAACATTCAGTACTTC.

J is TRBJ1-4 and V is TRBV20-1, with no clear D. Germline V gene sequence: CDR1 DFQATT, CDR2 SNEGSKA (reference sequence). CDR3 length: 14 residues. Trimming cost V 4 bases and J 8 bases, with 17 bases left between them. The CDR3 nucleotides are TGCAGTGCTACTGGGCGAGGGCCTGGGGAAAAACTGTTTTTT. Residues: CSATGRGPGEKLFF.

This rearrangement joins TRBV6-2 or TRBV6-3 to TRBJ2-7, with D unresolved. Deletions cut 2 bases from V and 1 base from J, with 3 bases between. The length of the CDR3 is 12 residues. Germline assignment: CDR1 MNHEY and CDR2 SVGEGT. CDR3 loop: CASSYRSYEQYF. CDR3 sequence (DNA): TGTGCCAGCAGTTACCGTTCCTACGAGCAGTACTTC.

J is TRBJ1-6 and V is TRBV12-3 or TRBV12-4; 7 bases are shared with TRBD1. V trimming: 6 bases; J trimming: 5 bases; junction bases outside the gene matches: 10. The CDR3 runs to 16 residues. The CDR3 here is CASSPSRGQHNSPLHF. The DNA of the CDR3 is TGTGCCAGCAGCCCCTCACGGGGACAGCATAATTCACCCCTCCACTTT.

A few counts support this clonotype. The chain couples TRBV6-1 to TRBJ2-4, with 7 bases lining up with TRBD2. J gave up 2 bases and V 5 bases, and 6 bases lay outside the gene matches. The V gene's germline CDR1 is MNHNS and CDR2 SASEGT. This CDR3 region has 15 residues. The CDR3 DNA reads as TGTGCCAGCAGTCCTAGGGGAGGGACCAAAAACATTCAGTACTTC. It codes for CASSPRGGTKNIQYF.

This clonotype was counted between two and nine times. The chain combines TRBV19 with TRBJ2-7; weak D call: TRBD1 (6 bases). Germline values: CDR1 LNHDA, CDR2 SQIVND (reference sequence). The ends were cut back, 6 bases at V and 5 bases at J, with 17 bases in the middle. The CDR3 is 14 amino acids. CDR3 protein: CASSFGTPSDEQYF. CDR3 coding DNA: TGTGCCAGTAGCTTCGGGACACCCAGCGACGAGCAGTACTTC.

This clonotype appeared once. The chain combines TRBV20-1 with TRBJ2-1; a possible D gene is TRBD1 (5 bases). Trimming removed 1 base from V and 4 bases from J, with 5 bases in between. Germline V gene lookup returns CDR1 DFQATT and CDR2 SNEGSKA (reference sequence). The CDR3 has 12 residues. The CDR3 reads CSARGQYNEQFF. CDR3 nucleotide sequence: TGCAGTGCTAGAGGACAGTACAATGAGCAGTTCTTC.

The chain's CDR3 is CASSFNRAIGTTYSNQPQHF. In DNA form, the CDR3 reads TGTGCCAGCAGTTTCAATCGTGCCATCGGGACAACCTATAGCAATCAGCCCCAGCATTTT. The chain combines TRBV6-2 or TRBV6-3 with TRBJ1-5; D possibly corresponds to TRBD1 (6 bases). The germline V and J ends were trimmed by 4 bases and 0 bases, with 25 bases remaining between them. This CDR3 has 20 residues. CDR1 is MNHEY, CDR2 SVGEGT, per germline.